This TCR beta chain is from a study of blood T cell repertoires in COVID-19. As for the study in general: Donors in the United States, Italy and Spain gave samples during acute or convalescent COVID-19. T cells, B-cell-depleted T cells, or PBMCs supplied cDNA or gDNA.

The study counted Cohort 3 donors as recovered given two negative PCRs, clearance, or symptom resolution. Per the authors' pipeline: Nucleated cell counts were estimated from reference gene primer amplification. The repertoire was sequenced with immunoSEQ multiplex PCR; TCRdb's copy has only in-frame clones and lacks some. For V, J and clone size, that table is used; D and trimming come from the DNA. The sample holds a few hundred thousand clones; roughly 90% are singletons and the top ten take 1%. This CDR3 has 16 residues. CDR1 is KGHDR, CDR2 SFDVKD, per germline. V dropped 4 bases and J dropped 1 base, with 16 bases sitting between them.

The sequence came from a woman aged 25 to 39 who had recovered from COVID-19. The chain couples TRBV24-1 to TRBJ2-7; the D gene is possibly TRBD2 (5 bases). Specimen: PBMCs or T cells enriched from blood (not recorded which). This CDR3 reads CATSETTLRGSYEQYF. The CDR3, as DNA: TGTGCCACCAGTGAGACGACGTTACGGGGTTCCTACGAGCAGTACTTC.